This T cell receptor beta chain appears in the sequencing data of a study of blood T cell repertoires in COVID-19. Background on the study: Specimens from acute and convalescent COVID-19 originated in the United States, Italy and Spain. PBMCs, B-cell-depleted T cells, or T cells were the source of the cDNA or gDNA that made up the material.

As processed by the authors: Estimation of nucleated cell counts relied on the amplification of reference gene primers. Using immunoSEQ multiplex PCR, the repertoire was profiled, and TCRdb retains in-frame clones only, with some absent. The DNA gave D and trimming, while V, J and clone size come from that table. The sample has about 150,000 clones; roughly 83% are singletons. This clone was seen repeatedly, ten times or more. Germline V CDR1 and CDR2: LNHDA, SQIVND (reference sequence). With 6 bases removed from V and 6 bases from J, the gap between germline ends came to 8 bases. The CDR3 extends over 11 amino acids.

This TCR was sampled from an older woman with acute or convalescent COVID-19. The chain has TRBV19 and TRBJ1-1; D remains unclear. Sequencing used peripheral blood. The DNA of the CDR3 is TGTGCCAGTAGCAGCGCCGCTGAAGCTTTCTTT. It codes for CASSSAAEAFF.